One and the same sample provided the 23 T cell receptor beta chains below, sequenced in a study of T cells in Graves' hyperthyroidism and ophthalmopathy. Amplification yielded TCR beta CDR3 regions, with RNA transcripts as the source. An initial round of RT-PCR targeting the TCR CDR3 relied on the HTBI primer set. TCRdb reanalysed the multiplex PCR reads using MiXCR and keeps one entry per CDR3 protein. This sample yields 640,000 or so distinct CDR3 sequences, of which approximately 15% are seen a single time; approximately 6.4% belongs to the top ten. Sample: blood. The receptors originated from a woman aged 18-35 years with Graves' ophthalmopathy.

The chain joins TRBV7-9 to TRBJ1-1; D ambiguous. V lost 6 bases, J lost 7 bases, and 12 bases lay in between. Germline values: CDR1 SEHNR, CDR2 FQNEAQ (reference sequence). This CDR3 region has 12 residues. The CDR3 sequence is CASSSVPVEAFF. CDR3 coding DNA: TGTGCCAGCAGTTCGGTACCGGTTGAAGCTTTCTTT.

V is TRBV20-1 and J is TRBJ2-1; TRBD2 matches at 13 bases. V shed 6 bases, J shed 1 base, and the junction held 15 bases outside the gene matches. Germline V gene sequence: CDR1 DFQATT, CDR2 SNEGSKA (reference sequence). The CDR3 totals 19 residues. The CDR3 DNA reads TGCAGTGCCACCCCGACTAGCGGGAGGATCTTAGGGTCCTACAATGAGCAGTTCTTC. It encodes CSATPTSGRILGSYNEQFF.

Many counts were recorded for this clonotype. The gene calls are TRBV11-2 and TRBJ2-1, with 8 bases lining up with TRBD2. CDR3 length equals 14 residues. The germline V gene encodes CDR1 SGHAT and CDR2 FQNNGV. Trimming at V came to 5 bases and at J to 3 bases, leaving 3 bases not matched to a gene. The CDR3 region is CASSPGTSYNEQFF. The CDR3 DNA follows: TGTGCCAGCAGCCCCGGGACTAGCTACAATGAGCAGTTCTTC.

In its sample, this clonotype was seen a few times. The junction does not match germline at one end; this may be a read error. This rearrangement joins TRBV6-5 to TRBJ2-1; 9 bases line up with TRBD2. The V gene's germline CDR1 is MNHEY and CDR2 SVGAGI. This CDR3 has 15 amino acids. CDR3 in DNA: TGTGCCAGCAGTTCATCCGGGACTAGCTACAATGAGCGGTTCTTC. Its translation is CASSSSGTSYNERFF.

This clonotype was seen ten or more times. The chain has TRBV2 and TRBJ2-5, with 8 bases fitting TRBD1. J gave up 1 base and V 1 base, and 5 bases lay outside the gene matches. The CDR3 is made up of 16 amino acids. Germline CDR1 and CDR2: SNHLY and FYNNEI. The chain's CDR3 is CASSEGGQGIQETQYF. CDR3 bases: TGTGCCAGCAGTGAAGGTGGACAGGGTATCCAAGAGACCCAGTACTTC.

As concerns this clonotype: A much larger clone lies a single base off, so this may be a read error. CDR3 bases: TGTGCCTGGAACGAGTGGCCTAGCGGTTCCTACAAGCAGTACTTC. Translating it yields CAWNEWPSGSYKQYF. J is TRBJ2-7 and V is TRBV30, with TRBD2 matching 7 bases. This CDR3 has 15 amino acids. CDR1 is GTSNPN, CDR2 SVGIG, per germline (reference sequence).

This chain uses TRBV5-8 with TRBJ2-3, with TRBD2 matching over 11 bases. CDR3 length: 18 amino acids. Trimming at V came to 4 bases and at J to 6 bases, leaving 16 bases not matched to a gene. Germline values: CDR1 SGHTS, CDR2 YDEGEE. CDR3 nucleotides: TGTGCCAGCAGCCCCGGGGGATATATAGCGGGAGGGCCTGATACGCAGTATTTT. This encodes CASSPGGYIAGGPDTQYF.

This clonotype was picked up many times. The J gene is TRBJ1-1, the V gene TRBV7-2; D ambiguous. Germline V gene lookup returns CDR1 SGHTA and CDR2 FQGNSA. V shed 5 bases and J shed 5 bases, with 18 bases lying between them. This CDR3 is 15 amino acids long. CDR3 amino acids: CASSLRRILWTEAFF. CDR3 nucleotide sequence: TGTGCCAGCAGCCTACGCAGGATTTTGTGGACTGAAGCTTTCTTT.

The table lists this clonotype with many counts. The rearrangement links TRBV4-1 to TRBJ2-3; 7 nucleotides align to TRBD1. Germline V gene lookup returns CDR1 MGHRA and CDR2 YSYEKL. This CDR3 region has 14 residues. J gave up 4 bases and V 0 bases, and 1 base lay outside the gene matches. The CDR3 protein is CASSQDTGADTQYF. CDR3 coding DNA: TGCGCCAGCAGCCAAGATACAGGGGCAGATACGCAGTATTTT.

This clonotype was recorded a few times. Here the CDR3 reads CASSLTYPSGGGPYNEQFF. DNA of the CDR3: TGTGCCAGCAGCTTAACTTATCCTAGCGGGGGAGGCCCCTACAATGAGCAGTTCTTC. This chain links TRBV7-3 with TRBJ2-1, with 10 positions matching TRBD2. This CDR3 has 19 amino acids. With 0 bases clipped from V and 2 bases from J, the junction kept 10 bases outside the gene matches. In germline, CDR1 is SGHTA, CDR2 FQGTGA.

This clonotype showed up many times. This chain joins TRBV5-1 and TRBJ2-6; D is uncertain. CDR1 and CDR2 (germline): SGHRS, YFSETQ. Trimming pared 0 bases from V and 1 base from J, leaving 5 bases between. The CDR3 contains 15 residues. The CDR3 reads CASSLDTSGANVLTF. The CDR3 DNA follows: TGCGCCAGCAGCTTGGACACTTCTGGGGCCAACGTCCTGACTTTC.

V gene TRBV2 combines with J gene TRBJ2-5; TRBD2 aligns across 13 bases. Germline-derived CDR1 and CDR2 are SNHLY and FYNNEI. There are 14 residues in the CDR3. V shed 7 bases and J 3 bases; nucleotides not matched to a gene: 2. This CDR3 reads CASIGLAGEETQYF. CDR3 DNA: TGTGCCAGCATCGGACTAGCGGGAGAAGAGACCCAGTACTTC.

This clonotype was counted a few times. The V and J genes are TRBV9 and TRBJ2-3; TRBD1 aligns across 11 bases. Germline V gene lookup returns CDR1 SGDLS and CDR2 YYNGEE. V shed 4 bases and J 3 bases; nucleotides not matched to a gene: 7. The CDR3 is 16 amino acids. CDR3 nucleotides: TGTGCCAGCAGCTCCGGGACAGGGGGAGAAACAGATACGCAGTATTTT. Encoded protein: CASSSGTGGETDTQYF. The full variable domain, rest sourced from reference TRBV9 and TRBJ2-3, is DSGVTQTPKHLITATGQRVTLRCSPRSGDLSVYWYQQSLDQGLQFLIQYYNGEERAKGNILERFSAQQFPDLHSELNLSSLELGDSALYFCASSSGTGGETDTQYFGPGTRLTVL.

This clonotype was counted ten times or more. CDR3 sequence reads: CATASRTSTDTQYF. The CDR3 nucleotides are TGTGCCACCGCTAGCAGAACTAGCACAGATACGCAGTATTTT. The chain recombines TRBV24-1 with TRBJ2-3; a weak D match, TRBD2 (5 bases). From germline, CDR1 is KGHDR and CDR2 SFDVKD. There are 14 residues in the CDR3. The ends were cut back, 9 bases at V and 0 bases at J, with 12 bases in the middle.

In its sample, this clonotype was seen many times. The chain recombines TRBV27 with TRBJ1-6; no clear D. The CDR3 totals 14 residues. The germline V gene has CDR1 MNHEY and CDR2 SMNVEV (reference sequence). V was shortened by 2 bases and J by 7 bases, with 9 bases between the two germline ends. The CDR3: CASSLKGANSPLHF. DNA for the CDR3: TGTGCCAGCAGTTTAAAAGGTGCGAATTCACCCCTCCACTTT.

This clonotype was observed a few times. This chain joins TRBV4-1 and TRBJ1-5; 8 bases fit TRBD1. The CDR3 runs 17 residues. From germline, CDR1 is MGHRA and CDR2 YSYEKL. The V and J ends lost 0 bases and 0 bases, in that order; junction bases with no gene match: 4. The CDR3 is CASSQEGDRNSNQPQHF. The CDR3 region has the DNA TGCGCCAGCAGCCAAGAGGGGGACAGGAATAGCAATCAGCCCCAGCATTTT.

The genes are TRBV7-9 and TRBJ2-2; D gene unclear. With 1 base removed from V and 3 bases from J, the gap between germline ends came to 6 bases. The CDR3 loop spans 14 amino acids. Germline CDR1 reads SEHNR; CDR2 reads FQNEAQ (reference sequence). DNA for the CDR3: TGTGCCAGCAGCTTAGACTCCCACACCGGGGAGCTGTTTTTT. Its protein product is CASSLDSHTGELFF. Supplemented by reference TRBV7-9 and TRBJ2-2, the full variable domain reads DTGVSQNPRHKITKRGQNVTFRCDPISEHNRLYWYRQTLGQGPEFLTYFQNEAQLEKSRLLSDRFSAERPKGSFSTLEIQRTEQGDSAMYLCASSLDSHTGELFFGEGSRLTVL.

In its sample, this clonotype was seen a few times. This chain links TRBV7-8 with TRBJ2-1, with a tentative D call TRBD2 (5 bases). V dropped 0 bases and J dropped 4 bases, with 16 bases sitting between them. The CDR3 extends over 17 amino acids. Germline V CDR1 and CDR2: SGHVS, FQNEAQ. The CDR3 DNA reads TGTGCCAGCAGCTTAGCCGTACTAGAACCGCGGTACAATGAGCAGTTCTTC. Protein: CASSLAVLEPRYNEQFF.

The genes are TRBV11-3 and TRBJ2-2, with D unresolved. The CDR3 extends over 17 amino acids. Trimming stripped 1 base from V and 6 bases from J, with 18 bases between. Germline V gene sequence: CDR1 SGHNT, CDR2 YENEEA. The CDR3, as DNA: TGTGCCAGCAGCTTAGGTATCCGATCCGCTTCTCCCGGGGAGCTGTTTTTT. Translated: CASSLGIRSASPGELFF.

This clonotype was seen only a few times. V and J are TRBV20-1 and TRBJ1-2, with 9 bases aligning to TRBD1. The CDR3 covers 13 residues. The V gene end was trimmed by 6 bases and the J gene end by 4 bases; junction bases not matched to a gene: 6. Germline-derived CDR1 and CDR2 are DFQATT and SNEGSKA (reference sequence). The CDR3 protein is CSATGGPGYGYTF. In nucleotides, the CDR3 is TGCAGTGCAACAGGGGGCCCAGGCTATGGCTACACCTTC.

The rearrangement uses TRBV19 and TRBJ1-4; possibly TRBD1 for D (5 bases). The CDR3 has 13 amino acids. The V end was cut by 3 bases, the J end by 7 bases, with 9 bases between. The germline CDR1 and CDR2 sequences are LNHDA and SQIVND (reference sequence). The CDR3 loop is CASSIAGIEKLFF. CDR3 coding DNA: TGTGCCAGTAGTATTGCAGGGATTGAAAAACTGTTTTTT.

This clonotype was counted many times. The chain has TRBV12-3 or TRBV12-4 and TRBJ2-7; 12 bases match TRBD1. The CDR3 is 16 residues long. Trimming removed 6 bases from V and 4 bases from J; junction bases left unmatched: 10. For the CDR3, the DNA is TGTGCCAGCAGCCCCTCCGGGACAGGGGGCAGGTACGAGCAGTACTTC. This gives the protein CASSPSGTGGRYEQYF.

This clonotype showed up just a few times. CDR3 in DNA: TGTGCCAGCAACTCGGACGGAAGGTCCTATGGCTACACCTTC. It translates to CASNSDGRSYGYTF. The chain employs TRBV28 and TRBJ1-2; no reliable D call. CDR1 and CDR2 (germline): MDHEN, SYDVKM. The CDR3 is made up of 14 amino acids. Trimming stripped 7 bases from V and 4 bases from J, with 16 bases between.